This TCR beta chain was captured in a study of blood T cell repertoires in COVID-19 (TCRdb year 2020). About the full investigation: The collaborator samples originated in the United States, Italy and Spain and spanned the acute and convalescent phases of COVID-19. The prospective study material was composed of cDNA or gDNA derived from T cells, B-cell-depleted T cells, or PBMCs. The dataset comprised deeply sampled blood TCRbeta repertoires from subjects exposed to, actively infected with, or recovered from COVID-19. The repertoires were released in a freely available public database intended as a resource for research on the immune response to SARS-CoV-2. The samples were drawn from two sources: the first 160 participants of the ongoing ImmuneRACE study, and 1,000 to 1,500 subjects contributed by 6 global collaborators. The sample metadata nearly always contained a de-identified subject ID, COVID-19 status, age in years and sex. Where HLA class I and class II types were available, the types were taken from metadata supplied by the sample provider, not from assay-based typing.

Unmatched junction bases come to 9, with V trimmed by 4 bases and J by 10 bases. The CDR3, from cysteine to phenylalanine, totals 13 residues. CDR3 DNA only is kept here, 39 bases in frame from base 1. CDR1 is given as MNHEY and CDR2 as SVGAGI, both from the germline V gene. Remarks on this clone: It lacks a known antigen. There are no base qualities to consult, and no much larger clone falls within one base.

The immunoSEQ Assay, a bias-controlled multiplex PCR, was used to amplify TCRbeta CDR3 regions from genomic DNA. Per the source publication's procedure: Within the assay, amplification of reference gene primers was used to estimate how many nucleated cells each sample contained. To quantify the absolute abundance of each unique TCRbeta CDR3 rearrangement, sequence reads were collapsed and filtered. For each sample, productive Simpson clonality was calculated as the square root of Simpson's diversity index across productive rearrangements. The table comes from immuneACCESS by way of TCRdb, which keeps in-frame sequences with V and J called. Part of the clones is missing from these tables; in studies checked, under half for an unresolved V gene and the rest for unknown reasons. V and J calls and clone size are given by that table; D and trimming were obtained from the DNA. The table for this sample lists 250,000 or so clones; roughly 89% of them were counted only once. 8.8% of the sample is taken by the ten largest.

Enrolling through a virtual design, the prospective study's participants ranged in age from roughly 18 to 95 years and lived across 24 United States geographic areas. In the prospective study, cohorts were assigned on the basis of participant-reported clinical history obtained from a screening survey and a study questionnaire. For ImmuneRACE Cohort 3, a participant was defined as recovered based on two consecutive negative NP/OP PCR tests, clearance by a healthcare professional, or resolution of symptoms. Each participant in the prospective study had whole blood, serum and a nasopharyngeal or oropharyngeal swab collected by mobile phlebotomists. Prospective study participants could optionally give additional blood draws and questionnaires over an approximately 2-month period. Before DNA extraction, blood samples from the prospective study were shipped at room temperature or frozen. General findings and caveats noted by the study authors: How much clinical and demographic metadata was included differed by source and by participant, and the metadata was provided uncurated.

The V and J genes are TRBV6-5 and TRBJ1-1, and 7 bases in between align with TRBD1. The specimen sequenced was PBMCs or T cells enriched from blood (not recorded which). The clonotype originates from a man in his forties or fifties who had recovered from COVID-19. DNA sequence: TGTGCCAGCAGTTCGACAGGGACGTTTGGAGCTTTCTTT. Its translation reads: CASSSTGTFGAFF.